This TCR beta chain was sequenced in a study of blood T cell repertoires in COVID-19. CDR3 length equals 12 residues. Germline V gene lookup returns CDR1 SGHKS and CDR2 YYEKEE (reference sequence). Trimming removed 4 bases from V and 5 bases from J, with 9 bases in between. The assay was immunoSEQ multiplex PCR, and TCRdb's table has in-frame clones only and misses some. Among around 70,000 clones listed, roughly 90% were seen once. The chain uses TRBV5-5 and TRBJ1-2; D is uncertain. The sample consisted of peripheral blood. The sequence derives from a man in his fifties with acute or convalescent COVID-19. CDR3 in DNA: TGTGCCAGCAGCCCGAACACGTATGGCTACACCTTC. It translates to CASSPNTYGYTF.